This T cell receptor (beta chain) was identified during a study of OX40 agonist ivuxolimab in advanced cancers. The repertoire was sequenced with immunoSEQ multiplex PCR; TCRdb's copy has only in-frame clones and lacks some. The sample comprises roughly 24,000 clones, 84% of which are singletons, and 15% to 20% rests with the top ten. This CDR3 contains 15 residues. V lost 6 bases to trimming and J lost 2 bases, with 12 bases between them. The germline V gene has CDR1 SGHNT and CDR2 YYREEE (reference sequence). The source of this sequence is an adult with an advanced solid tumor such as melanoma, head and neck, liver or kidney cancer. J is TRBJ2-6 and V is TRBV5-4; D is possibly TRBD2 (6 bases). The input for sequencing was CD4+ or CD8+ T cells sorted from blood, taken in a trial of the OX40 agonist ivuxolimab. CDR3 region: CASTGGAPGANVLTF. CDR3 nucleotide sequence: TGTGCCAGCACCGGGGGAGCACCTGGGGCCAACGTCCTGACTTTC.